Shown below are 27 T cell receptor beta chains from a single sample sequenced in a study of siplizumab effects on memory and regulatory T cells. Some clones are missing from TCRdb's copy, which holds only in-frame ones; the method was immunoSEQ multiplex PCR. The repertoire holds under 100,000 clones, over 80% seen once, with 1.5% in the top ten. The sample taken for sequencing was Tregs sorted from blood. These receptors came from a human donor in good health.

This chain links TRBV14 with TRBJ1-1, with D perhaps matching TRBD1 (6 bases). V was clipped by 4 bases and J by 4 bases, with 19 bases between them. The CDR3 has 16 residues. Per the germline V gene, CDR1 is SGHDN and CDR2 is FVKESK. The DNA for the CDR3 is TGTGCCAGCAGCCTCCCCTGGGACACGGTACGCACTGAAGCTTTCTTT. Protein: CASSLPWDTVRTEAFF.

This clone was seen a single time. J is TRBJ2-2 and V is TRBV5-1, with TRBD2 as a possible D gene (5 bases). V shed 1 base and J shed 0 bases, with 7 bases lying between them. Germline V gene sequence: CDR1 SGHRS, CDR2 YFSETQ. This CDR3 comprises 15 residues. This chain's CDR3 is CASSLSRANTGELFF. The CDR3 DNA sequence: TGCGCCAGCAGCTTGTCGCGGGCGAACACCGGGGAGCTGTTTTTT.

V and J are TRBV7-1 and TRBJ2-6, with D perhaps matching TRBD1 or TRBD2 (5 bases each). TRBV7-1 is filed as an ORF, its function uncertain. The germline V and J ends were trimmed by 4 bases and 5 bases, with 21 bases remaining between them. The CDR3 consists of 18 residues. The DNA for the CDR3 is TGTGCCAGCAGCTATGAGGGACGAGGACAAAGTCGGGCCAACGTCCTGACTTTC. It codes for CASSYEGRGQSRANVLTF.

For the CDR3, the DNA is TGTGCCAGCATCCCTAGCGGAGGCCCAGATACGCAGTATTTT. It codes for CASIPSGGPDTQYF. The chain recombines TRBV2 with TRBJ2-3; 7 positions match TRBD2. Germline V gene sequence: CDR1 SNHLY, CDR2 FYNNEI. The CDR3 is 14 amino acids. The junction had 8 bases not matched to a gene; V was cut back by 7 bases and J by 4 bases.

The J gene is TRBJ2-2, the V gene TRBV5-1; D possibly uses TRBD1 or TRBD2 (5 bases each). V lost 0 bases, J lost 4 bases, and 10 bases lay in between. The CDR3 covers 15 residues. CDR1 and CDR2 from the germline V gene are SGHRS and YFSETQ. CDR3 amino acids: CASSLVPGGTGELFF. The CDR3 nucleotides are TGCGCCAGCAGCTTGGTCCCTGGGGGCACCGGGGAGCTGTTTTTT.

The chain is built from TRBV10-3 and TRBJ2-2, with D possibly being TRBD2 (6 bases). The CDR3 runs 15 residues. Germline V gene lookup returns CDR1 ENHRY and CDR2 SYGVKD. V was clipped by 3 bases and J by 1 base, with 9 bases between them. The CDR3 DNA reads as TGTGCCATCAGTGATTGGCGGGGGAACACCGGGGAGCTGTTTTTT. Amino acid sequence: CAISDWRGNTGELFF.

This clone was recorded once. The chain recombines TRBV5-4 with TRBJ2-7, with 12 positions matching TRBD2. J gave up 3 bases and V 3 bases, and 4 bases lay outside the gene matches. Germline V gives CDR1 SGHNT, CDR2 YYREEE (reference sequence). CDR3 length equals 15 residues. In nucleotides, the CDR3 is TGTGCCAGCAGCTCCAAGACTAGCGGGGGCTACGAGCAGTACTTC. Translated: CASSSKTSGGYEQYF.

The chain carries TRBV2 and TRBJ2-5; the match to TRBD2 covers 12 bases. Germline V gene lookup returns CDR1 SNHLY and CDR2 FYNNEI. After removal of 6 bases from V and 1 base from J, the junction contained 3 bases not matched to a gene. The CDR3 loop spans 15 amino acids. Here the CDR3 reads CASRRTSGAQETQYF. The CDR3 coding sequence is TGTGCCAGCAGAAGGACTAGCGGGGCCCAAGAGACCCAGTACTTC.

This clone has a handful of counts. The rearrangement joins TRBV7-9 to TRBJ1-5; D gene uncertain. This CDR3 has 14 amino acids. Germline lookup yields CDR1 SEHNR and CDR2 FQNEAQ (reference sequence). V dropped 2 bases and J dropped 2 bases, with 7 bases sitting between them. The CDR3 spells CASSLSTGNQPQHF. In DNA, the CDR3 is TGTGCCAGCAGCTTAAGCACAGGCAATCAGCCCCAGCATTTT.

This clone was counted a single time. The chain combines TRBV7-6 with TRBJ2-6; a possible D gene is TRBD2 (6 bases). V lost 4 bases to trimming and J lost 4 bases, with 14 bases between them. This CDR3 spans 16 amino acids. The germline CDR1 and CDR2 sequences are SGHVS and FNYEAQ. CDR3 sequence reads: CASSSGRGKGANVLTF. The CDR3 nucleotides read TGTGCCAGCAGCTCCGGTCGGGGGAAGGGGGCCAACGTCCTGACTTTC.

J is TRBJ1-1 and V is TRBV19; 10 positions agree with TRBD1. V shed 5 bases and J 6 bases; nucleotides not matched to a gene: 9. Looked up from germline, CDR1 is LNHDA and CDR2 is SQIVND (reference sequence). The CDR3 spans 15 residues. In nucleotides, the CDR3 is TGTGCCAGTAGTGCTGTGAGGACAGGGGGGCCTGAAGCTTTCTTT. It yields the protein CASSAVRTGGPEAFF. Looking up the rest from reference TRBV19 and TRBJ1-1 gives the full variable domain: DGGITQSPKYLFRKEGQNVTLSCEQNLNHDAMYWYRQDPGQGLRLIYYSQIVNDFQKGDIAEGYSVSREKKESFPLTVTSAQKNPTAFYLCASSAVRTGGPEAFFGQGTRLTVV.

The rearrangement joins TRBV5-4 to TRBJ1-1; D is uncertain. The CDR3 is made up of 17 amino acids. From germline, CDR1 is SGHNT and CDR2 YYREEE (reference sequence). With 4 bases removed from V and 1 base from J, the gap between germline ends came to 20 bases. The DNA of the CDR3 is TGTGCCAGCAGCCCCGGGCCCCTCTGGGGAGGGAACACTGAAGCTTTCTTT. Amino acid sequence: CASSPGPLWGGNTEAFF.

This chain connects TRBV7-2 to TRBJ2-3; D is possibly TRBD1 or TRBD2 (5 bases each). The germline CDR1 and CDR2 sequences are SGHTA and FQGNSA. This CDR3 region has 17 residues. V was trimmed by 1 base and J by 8 bases, leaving 22 bases between them. CDR3 nucleotide sequence: TGTGCCAGCAGCTTAGTAGGTGACGGAGGATCGAGGGGTACGCAGTATTTT. Protein sequence: CASSLVGDGGSRGTQYF.

V usage is TRBV6-1 and J usage is TRBJ2-7; 7 bases fit TRBD1. The germline gives CDR1 MNHNS, CDR2 SASEGT. The CDR3 is 17 residues long. After removal of 2 bases from V and 1 base from J, the junction contained 11 bases not matched to a gene. CDR3 DNA: TGTGCCAGCAGTGAACAATACAGGGGTCCCTCATCCTACGAGCAGTACTTC. Its protein product is CASSEQYRGPSSYEQYF.

The V and J genes are TRBV13 and TRBJ1-6; weak D call: TRBD1 (5 bases). V lost 10 bases, J lost 10 bases, and 20 bases lay in between. CDR1 and CDR2 (germline): PRHDT, FYEKMQ (reference sequence). CDR3 length equals 14 residues. The CDR3 DNA reads TGTGCCACGGGACGGGGGAGTATAAGGTCACCCCTCCACTTT. Protein sequence: CATGRGSIRSPLHF.

This clone has only a few counts. This sequence joins TRBV7-2 and TRBJ1-3; D is perhaps TRBD1 (6 bases). In germline, CDR1 is SGHTA, CDR2 FQGNSA. CDR3 length: 15 residues. Trimming shortened V by 1 base and J by 3 bases, and 10 bases separated the two germline ends. Here the CDR3 reads CASSLEGRGGNTIYF. DNA for the CDR3: TGTGCCAGCAGCTTAGAGGGCAGGGGTGGAAACACCATATATTTT.

The rearrangement links TRBV7-2 to TRBJ2-5; D is possibly TRBD1 or TRBD2 (6 bases each). V was cut by 3 bases and J by 4 bases, with 15 bases left in between. Germline CDR1 reads SGHTA; CDR2 reads FQGNSA. The CDR3 has 15 residues. As DNA, the CDR3 is TGTGCCAGCAGCTTCCAAGCCGGGGGCACAGAGACCCAGTACTTC. This sequence encodes CASSFQAGGTETQYF.

This chain links TRBV2 with TRBJ1-1; 7 bases are a match to TRBD1. Germline CDR1 and CDR2: SNHLY and FYNNEI. V dropped 5 bases and J dropped 4; count of bases not matched to a gene: 7. The CDR3 covers 14 residues. CDR3 bases: TGTGCCAGCAGTACCCAGGGGGGGGGCACTGAAGCTTTCTTT. Residues: CASSTQGGGTEAFF.

The CDR3 loop reads CAIQDRGITDTQYF. The CDR3 nucleotides read TGTGCCATACAGGACAGGGGGATCACAGATACGCAGTATTTT. The chain has TRBV7-9 and TRBJ2-3; 10 nucleotides match TRBD1. V shed 10 bases and J 2 bases; nucleotides not matched to a gene: 6. The CDR3 runs 14 residues. Germline CDR1 and CDR2: SEHNR and FQNEAQ (reference sequence).

The genes are TRBV18 and TRBJ2-2; 9 bases fit TRBD1. The CDR3 contains 13 residues. The J segment lost 11 bases and the V segment lost 3 bases, leaving 4 bases of the junction unmatched. Germline V gives CDR1 KGHSH, CDR2 LQKENI. The CDR3 region is CASSPRQGGELFF. The CDR3 DNA is TGTGCCAGCTCACCGAGACAGGGGGGAGAGCTGTTTTTT.

This chain connects TRBV10-3 to TRBJ1-2; D is undetermined. CDR3 length: 14 amino acids. V was shortened by 6 bases and J by 0 bases, with 11 bases between the two germline ends. Germline assignment: CDR1 ENHRY and CDR2 SYGVKD. CDR3 nucleotide sequence: TGTGCCATCAGACCGACGGATCCTAACTATGGCTACACCTTC. It codes for CAIRPTDPNYGYTF.

The genes are TRBV5-1 and TRBJ2-3; TRBD2 aligns across 9 bases. The ends lost 4 bases at V and 8 bases at J; junction bases unmatched: 14. CDR3 size: 16 residues. Germline V CDR1 and CDR2: SGHRS, YFSETQ. This CDR3 reads CASSSTRASGASTQYF. CDR3 sequence (DNA): TGCGCCAGCAGCAGTACGCGGGCTAGCGGGGCGAGTACGCAGTATTTT.

This clone was recorded once. The V and J genes are TRBV5-1 and TRBJ2-3, with 10 bases that match TRBD2. The V gene's germline CDR1 is SGHRS and CDR2 YFSETQ. This CDR3 has 15 residues. Losses at the gene ends were 5 bases for V and 4 bases for J; bases not matched to a gene: 7. The CDR3 coding sequence is TGCGCCAGCAGAGTAAGCGGGGGGGCGGCAGATACGCAGTATTTT. Amino acid sequence: CASRVSGGAADTQYF.

The chain has TRBV29-1 and TRBJ2-1, with TRBD2 matching 9 bases. J was trimmed by 8 bases and V by 3 bases; bases with no gene match: 8. Germline assignment: CDR1 SQVTM and CDR2 ANQGSEA. The CDR3 totals 14 residues. CDR3: CSVDSAGGPYEQFF. The CDR3 DNA reads TGCAGCGTTGACAGTGCGGGGGGGCCATATGAGCAGTTCTTC.

V and J are TRBV19 and TRBJ1-5, with a possible D match to TRBD1 (6 bases). Deletions cut 1 base from V and 6 bases from J, with 19 bases between. This CDR3 is built from 17 residues. CDR1 LNHDA and CDR2 SQIVND come from the germline V gene (reference sequence). Here the CDR3 DNA reads TGTGCCAGTAGTATAGTTTCCGCCAGGGGAAGAAGTCAGCCCCAGCATTTT. Its translation is CASSIVSARGRSQPQHF.

The chain carries TRBV7-9 and TRBJ1-1, with D unclear. Trimming removed 7 bases from V and 4 bases from J, with 13 bases in between. The CDR3 covers 13 residues. Germline assignment: CDR1 SEHNR and CDR2 FQNEAQ (reference sequence). CDR3 protein: CASKPGWGTEAFF. DNA for the CDR3: TGTGCCAGCAAACCTGGGTGGGGCACTGAAGCTTTCTTT.

This chain uses TRBV6-5 with TRBJ2-5; no clear D. The closer fit of TRBJ2-7 to the DNA end suggests the J call may be wrong. CDR1 is MNHEY and CDR2 is SVGAGI in the germline V gene. This CDR3 is built from 15 residues. CDR3 sequence (DNA): TGTGCCAGCAGTTACTCGTGGGCTGTCTCCTACGAGCAGTACTTC. This encodes CASSYSWAVSYEQYF.